The following is a T cell receptor (beta chain) sequence with its context. This specimen belongs to a study of blood T cell repertoires in COVID-19. Across the whole study: Specimens from acute and convalescent COVID-19 originated in the United States, Italy and Spain. Nucleic acid was either cDNA or gDNA, and it came from T cells, B-cell-depleted T cells, or PBMCs.

CDR3 length: 12 amino acids. Original handling: Nucleated cell counts were estimated from reference gene primer amplification. The table came from immunoSEQ multiplex PCR; TCRdb's copy has only in-frame clones and leaves some out. From that table come the V and J calls and clone size; the DNA was used to work out D and trimming. The profile shows roughly 170,000 clones, around 67% of them singletons. The sequence came from a woman of 80 years or more with acute or convalescent COVID-19. Sequencing was carried out using peripheral blood. The chain is built from TRBV21-1 and TRBJ1-5; TRBD1, the table's D call, was not compared with the DNA. TRBV21-1 is a known pseudogene. CDR3 residues: CASRQGCKPQHF. CDR3 bases: TGTGCCAGTCGACAGGGTTGTAAGCCCCAGCATTTT.